Below, one TCR beta chain is given with its context. No cognate antigen has been identified for it. One base away there is no much larger clone; base qualities are not given. This sample was included in a study of blood T cell repertoires in COVID-19 (dated by TCRdb to between 2020 and 2021). Turning to the overall study: Samples covering the acute and convalescent phases of COVID-19 were provided by collaborators in the United States, Italy and Spain. The prospective study material was composed of cDNA or gDNA derived from T cells, B-cell-depleted T cells, or PBMCs. Subjects who had been exposed to COVID-19, were actively infected with it, or had recovered from it provided the deeply sampled blood TCRbeta repertoires that made up the dataset. The repertoires were released in a freely available public database meant as a resource for research on the immune response to SARS-CoV-2. Samples came from the ongoing ImmuneRACE study (first 160 participants) plus 1,254 subjects from 6 global collaborators. Nearly every sample came with metadata listing a de-identified subject ID, COVID-19 status, age in years and sex. Where available, HLA class I and class II types were taken from metadata supplied by the sample provider and were not determined by assay-based typing.

Overall results and qualifications from the work: The amount of clinical and demographic metadata varied by source and participant and was provided uncurated.

A distance of 10 bases separates the germline ends of V and J, which lose 6 bases and 4 bases respectively. The CDR3 has 11 amino acids, counting the end cysteine and phenylalanine. Here the CDR3 DNA is all that survives: 33 bases in frame from base 1. The germline V gene (reference sequence) specifies GTSNPN as CDR1 and SVGIG as CDR2. Collaborating institutions collected whole blood in K2EDTA tubes following their own protocols. Collaborator samples were shipped for TCRbeta analysis as frozen whole blood, isolated PBMCs, or DNA extracted from either sample type. TCRbeta CDR3 regions were amplified from genomic DNA by means of the immunoSEQ Assay, a bias-controlled multiplex PCR. Per the original workflow: Nucleated cell counts per sample were estimated from amplification of reference gene primers within the assay. To quantify the absolute abundance of each unique TCRbeta CDR3 rearrangement, sequence reads were collapsed and filtered. Productive Simpson clonality was computed per sample as the square root of Simpson's diversity index over productive rearrangements. TCRdb took this table from immuneACCESS and kept in-frame rearrangements with V and J called. Such tables lack part of the clones; where checked against another copy, unresolved V genes explain under half of the gap, and the rest is unexplained. Clone size and the V and J calls come from that table; the DNA yielded D and trimming. Here the sample has more than 85,000 clones; roughly 87% occur a single time. The ten largest clonotypes hold around 4.5% of the sample.

The sequencing input was peripheral blood. The chain uses TRBV30 and TRBJ2-7, with the D gene not confidently named. The sequence was obtained from a man aged 50 or older with acute or convalescent COVID-19. The DNA sequence follows: TGTGCCTGCTTTGCAGGATACGAGCAGTACTTC. Its product reads: CACFAGYEQYF.